The 4 T cell receptor beta chains given below trace back to one sample, sequenced in a study of glioma-infiltrating T cells after dendritic cell vaccination. TCRdb's copy holds only in-frame clones and misses some; the assay was immunoSEQ multiplex PCR. The data show over 90,000 clones, roughly 76% seen once. The sequenced sample was blood, obtained before dendritic cell vaccination. The receptors were gathered from a human donor with glioblastoma.

The gene calls are TRBV4-1 and TRBJ1-2; a weak D match, TRBD1 (6 bases). The germline V and J ends were trimmed by 1 base and 6 bases, with 21 bases remaining between them. CDR1 and CDR2 from the germline V gene are MGHRA and YSYEKL. The CDR3 sequence is 17 residues long. CDR3 coding DNA: TGCGCCAGCAGCCAAGTGGTAGGTGGACAGCGAATCAATGGCTACACCTTC. Its translation: CASSQVVGGQRINGYTF.

V usage is TRBV19 and J usage is TRBJ2-2; 12 bases agree with TRBD2. V gave up 6 bases and J gave up 5 bases; unmatched junction bases: 7. This CDR3 contains 16 residues. Germline V gene lookup returns CDR1 LNHDA and CDR2 SQIVND (reference sequence). CDR3 bases: TGTGCCAGTAGGGGTACTAGCGGGGGGCGTACCGGGGAGCTGTTTTTT. Translation: CASRGTSGGRTGELFF.

The chain is built from TRBV6-1 and TRBJ1-3, with 7 bases aligning to TRBD1. V trimming: 6 bases; J trimming: 1 base; junction bases outside the gene matches: 0. The V gene's germline CDR1 is MNHNS and CDR2 SASEGT. The CDR3 loop spans 13 amino acids. The CDR3 sequence is CASRGQSGNTIYF. CDR3 sequence (DNA): TGTGCCAGCAGGGGACAGTCTGGAAACACCATATATTTT.

The chain recombines TRBV11-2 with TRBJ1-6; a possible D gene is TRBD1 (5 bases). Trimming took 5 bases from V and 8 from J, leaving 16 bases between them. The CDR3 is 15 residues long. The germline V gene has CDR1 SGHAT and CDR2 FQNNGV. The chain's CDR3 is CASSVRGGDYSPLHF. The DNA for the CDR3 is TGTGCCAGCAGCGTCCGGGGGGGAGACTATTCACCCCTCCACTTT.